This TCR beta chain emerged from a study of identical twins. Study results and caveats: High-abundance cord blood beta clonotypes had fewer insertions; memory repertoires showed none.

Germline V CDR1 and CDR2: DFQATT, SNEGSKA (reference sequence). The trim removed 1 base at V and 4 bases at J, leaving 2 bases unmatched. This CDR3 has 14 residues. The cDNA had a unique molecular identifier and a template-switch universal primer site. TCRdb independently ran MiXCR on the 5' RACE reads; one entry per CDR3 protein. The sample records roughly 570,000 distinct CDR3 sequences, more than 9% being singletons. The sample holds many counts of this clonotype. Antigen unknown. This sample also appeared in a second study, on yellow fever vaccine responses in identical twins. As reported in that work: It has been reported that, in twins, the vaccine T cell response seemed partly convergent and partly personalized.

The source of this sequence is a woman between 18 and 29 years old in good health. The sample taken for sequencing was PBMCs. The chain carries TRBV20-1 and TRBJ2-1, with 9 bases identical to TRBD2. The CDR3, as DNA: TGCAGTGCTAGAGGACTAGCGGAATACAATGAGCAGTTCTTC. Encoded protein: CSARGLAEYNEQFF.